This T cell receptor beta chain was obtained from a study of tumor-infiltrating lymphocytes in localized non-small cell lung cancer. About the study: The cohort mixed smokers and never-smokers, several histologies, and some post-neoadjuvant-chemotherapy samples. Tumor tissue and non-adjacent uninvolved lung came from each patient.

The CDR3 runs to 14 residues. The germline CDR1 and CDR2 sequences are SGHTA and FQGNSA. V shed 5 bases and J shed 6 bases, with 14 bases lying between them. Assay: immunoSEQ multiplex PCR; the TCRdb copy retains only in-frame clones and omits some. The repertoire includes some 16,000 clones, roughly two thirds of them detected once, and approximately 5.4% sits in the top ten. General study results and limits: IM1 and IM2 tumors showed no difference in T-cell fraction. Tumor T-cell fraction was not associated with recurrence-free survival.

Remarks on this clone: Its specificity is unknown.

Sequenced material: lung tumor tissue. The chain joins TRBV7-2 to TRBJ2-1; D is ambiguous. The receptor was derived from a human donor with non-small cell lung cancer. CDR3 sequence: CASSIDWLTNEQFF. As DNA, the CDR3 is TGTGCCAGCAGCATTGACTGGTTGACCAATGAGCAGTTCTTC. The full variable domain, its missing parts supplied by reference TRBV7-2 and TRBJ2-1, is GAGVSQSPSNKVTEKGKDVELRCDPISGHTALYWYRQSLGQGLEFLIYFQGNSAPDKSGLPSDRFSAERTGGSVSTLTIQRTQQEDSAVYLCASSIDWLTNEQFFGPGTRLTVL.